This T cell receptor beta chain was recovered during a study of metastatic and nonmetastatic thyroid tumors. Overall study: A comparison of repertoires was made across blood and tumor or nodule tissue from malignant and benign thyroid patients. The study, taken as a whole, reports: When malignant thyroid tumors were compared with benign nodules, TCR beta diversity was reportedly significantly higher in the malignant tumors. This held in both blood and tumor samples.

This CDR3 comprises 16 residues. CDR1 is SGHAT and CDR2 is FQNNGV in the germline V gene. Trimming took off 5 bases at V and 0 bases at J, with 16 bases between the two ends. On this clone: Its antigen is as yet unknown.

Through MiXCR, TCRdb re-clonotyped the PCR reads. The data contain about 38,000 clones, roughly 45% of them singletons. All patients were treatment-naive before thyroid surgery. Sequencing used tumor tissue. The sequence derives from a male donor with papillary thyroid cancer or a benign thyroid nodule (not recorded which). Some clones in this sample may be carry-over from other donors' samples. The rearrangement links TRBV11-2 to TRBJ1-1; TRBD1 is a possible D gene (6 bases). CDR3: CASSLGAGRLNTEAFF. The CDR3 nucleotides read TGTGCCAGCAGCCTGGGGGCAGGTCGACTGAACACTGAAGCTTTCTTT.